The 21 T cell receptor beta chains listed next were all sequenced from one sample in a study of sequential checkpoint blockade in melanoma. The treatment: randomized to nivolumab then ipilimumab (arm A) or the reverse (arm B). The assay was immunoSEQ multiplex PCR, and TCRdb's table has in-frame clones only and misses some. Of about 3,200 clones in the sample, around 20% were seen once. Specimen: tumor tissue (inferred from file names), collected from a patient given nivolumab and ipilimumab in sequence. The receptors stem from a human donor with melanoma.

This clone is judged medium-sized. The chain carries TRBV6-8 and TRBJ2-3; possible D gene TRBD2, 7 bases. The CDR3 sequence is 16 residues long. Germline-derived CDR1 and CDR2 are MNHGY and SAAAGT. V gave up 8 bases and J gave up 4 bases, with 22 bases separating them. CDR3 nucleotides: TGTGCCAGCCGAAGCCCCCACAGGGAGGGAGCAGATACGCAGTATTTT. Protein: CASRSPHREGADTQYF.

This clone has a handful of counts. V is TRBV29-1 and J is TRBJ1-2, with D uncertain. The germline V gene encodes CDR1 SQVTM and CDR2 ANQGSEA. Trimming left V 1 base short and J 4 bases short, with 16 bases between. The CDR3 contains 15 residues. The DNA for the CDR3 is TGCAGCGTTGAAGGTTCTATTTTGGACCTCTATGGCTACACCTTC. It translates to CSVEGSILDLYGYTF.

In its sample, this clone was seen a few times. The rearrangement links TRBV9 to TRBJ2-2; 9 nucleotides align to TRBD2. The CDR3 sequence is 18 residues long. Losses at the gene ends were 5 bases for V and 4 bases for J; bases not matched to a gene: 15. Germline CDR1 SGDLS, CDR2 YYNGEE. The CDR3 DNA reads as TGTGCCAGCAGTGATCCGGCTAGCGGGGCCGCCATCACCGGGGAGCTGTTTTTT. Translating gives CASSDPASGAAITGELFF.

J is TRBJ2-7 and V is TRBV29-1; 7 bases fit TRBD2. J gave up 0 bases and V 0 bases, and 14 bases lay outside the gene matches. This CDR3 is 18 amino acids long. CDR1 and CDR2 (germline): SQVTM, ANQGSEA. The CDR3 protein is CSVEDLPLLGGSSYEQYF. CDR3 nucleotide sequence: TGCAGCGTTGAAGATCTACCCTTATTGGGCGGGAGCTCCTACGAGCAGTACTTC.

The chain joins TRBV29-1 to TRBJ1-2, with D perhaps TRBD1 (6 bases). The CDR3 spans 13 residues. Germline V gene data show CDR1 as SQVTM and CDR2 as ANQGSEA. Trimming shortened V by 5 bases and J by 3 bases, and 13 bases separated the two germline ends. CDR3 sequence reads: CSVSGASDYGYTF. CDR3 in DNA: TGCAGCGTTTCAGGGGCATCTGACTATGGCTACACCTTC.

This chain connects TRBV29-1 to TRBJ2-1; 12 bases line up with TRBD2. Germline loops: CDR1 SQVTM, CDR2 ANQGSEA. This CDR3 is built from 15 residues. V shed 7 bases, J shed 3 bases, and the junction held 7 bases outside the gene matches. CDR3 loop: CSDTLAGGDYNEQFF. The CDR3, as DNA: TGCAGCGACACACTAGCGGGAGGTGACTACAATGAGCAGTTCTTC.

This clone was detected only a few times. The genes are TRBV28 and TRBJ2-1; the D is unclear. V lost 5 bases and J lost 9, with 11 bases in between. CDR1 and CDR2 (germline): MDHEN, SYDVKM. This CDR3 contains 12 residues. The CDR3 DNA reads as TGTGCCAGCAGTCCCCGGGCCAGTGAGCAGTTCTTC. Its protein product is CASSPRASEQFF.

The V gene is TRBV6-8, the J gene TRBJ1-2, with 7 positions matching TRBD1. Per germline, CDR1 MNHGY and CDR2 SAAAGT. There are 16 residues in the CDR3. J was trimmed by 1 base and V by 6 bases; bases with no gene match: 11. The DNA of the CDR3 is TGTGCCAGCAGACAGCCGGGACAGAGAATTAACTATGGCTACACCTTC. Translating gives CASRQPGQRINYGYTF.

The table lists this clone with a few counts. The CDR3, as DNA: TGTGCCGTCCAGGGACAGGGGGGCAATCAGCCCCAGCATTTT. Translated: CAVQGQGGNQPQHF. This chain uses TRBV6-8 with TRBJ1-5, with TRBD1 identical over 11 bases. This CDR3 has 14 residues. Unmatched junction bases numbered 5, after V lost 11 bases and J lost 2 bases. Germline V gene lookup returns CDR1 MNHGY and CDR2 SAAAGT.

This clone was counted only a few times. CDR3 region: CATSRAAAGGGTGELFF. DNA of the CDR3: TGTGCCACCAGCAGAGCGGCGGCGGGAGGAGGCACCGGGGAGCTGTTTTTT. This sequence joins TRBV15 and TRBJ2-2, with 8 bases fitting TRBD2. The germline V gene has CDR1 LNHNV and CDR2 YYDKDF (reference sequence). The CDR3 spans 17 residues. J was trimmed by 4 bases and V by 1 base; bases with no gene match: 8.

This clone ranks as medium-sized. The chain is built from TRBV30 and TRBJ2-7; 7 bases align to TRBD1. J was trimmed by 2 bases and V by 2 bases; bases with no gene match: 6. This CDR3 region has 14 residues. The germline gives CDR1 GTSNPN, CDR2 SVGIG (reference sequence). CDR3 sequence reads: CAWSPGTATYEQYF. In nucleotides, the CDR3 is TGTGCCTGGAGTCCCGGGACAGCTACCTACGAGCAGTACTTC.

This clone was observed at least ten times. The CDR3 sequence is CASSSGQGAQSYEQYF. In DNA form, the CDR3 reads TGTGCCAGCAGCTCGGGACAGGGGGCGCAGTCTTACGAGCAGTACTTC. V is TRBV11-3 and J is TRBJ2-7; 12 positions match TRBD1. CDR3 length equals 16 residues. V gave up 4 bases and J gave up 4 bases; unmatched junction bases: 8. CDR1 and CDR2 from the germline V gene are SGHNT and YENEEA.

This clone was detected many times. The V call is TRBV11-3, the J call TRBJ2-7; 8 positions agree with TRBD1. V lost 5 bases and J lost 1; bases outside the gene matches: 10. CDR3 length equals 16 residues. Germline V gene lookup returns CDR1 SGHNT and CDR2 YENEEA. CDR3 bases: TGTGCCAGCAGCACCTACAGGGGGAGAGGGTCCTACGAGCAGTACTTC. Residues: CASSTYRGRGSYEQYF.

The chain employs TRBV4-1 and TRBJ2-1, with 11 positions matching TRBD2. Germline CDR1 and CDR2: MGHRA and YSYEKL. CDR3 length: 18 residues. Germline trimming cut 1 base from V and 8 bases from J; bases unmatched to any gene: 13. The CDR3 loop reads CASSQVWIAGGPRDEQFF. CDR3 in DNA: TGCGCCAGCAGCCAAGTCTGGATAGCGGGAGGGCCCAGGGATGAGCAGTTCTTC.

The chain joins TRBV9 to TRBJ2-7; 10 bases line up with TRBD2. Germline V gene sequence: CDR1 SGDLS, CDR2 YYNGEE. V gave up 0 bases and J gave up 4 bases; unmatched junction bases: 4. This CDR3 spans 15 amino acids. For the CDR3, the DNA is TGTGCCAGCAGCGTAGGGAGCGGGAGGGAATACGAGCAGTACTTC. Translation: CASSVGSGREYEQYF.

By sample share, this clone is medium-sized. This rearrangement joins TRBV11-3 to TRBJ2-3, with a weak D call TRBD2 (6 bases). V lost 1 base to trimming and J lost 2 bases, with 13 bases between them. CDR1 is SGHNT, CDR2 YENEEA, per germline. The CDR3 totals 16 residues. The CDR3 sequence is CASSLGVRGNTDTQYF. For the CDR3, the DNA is TGTGCCAGCAGCTTAGGAGTTCGCGGGAACACAGATACGCAGTATTTT.

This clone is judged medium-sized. CDR3 nucleotide sequence: TGTGCCAGCCGAAGGACAGCCGGCGGGTACGAGCAGTACTTC. It yields the protein CASRRTAGGYEQYF. V is TRBV12-5 and J is TRBJ2-7, with D perhaps TRBD1 (6 bases). CDR1 and CDR2 (germline): LGHNT, FRNRAP. This CDR3 has 14 amino acids.

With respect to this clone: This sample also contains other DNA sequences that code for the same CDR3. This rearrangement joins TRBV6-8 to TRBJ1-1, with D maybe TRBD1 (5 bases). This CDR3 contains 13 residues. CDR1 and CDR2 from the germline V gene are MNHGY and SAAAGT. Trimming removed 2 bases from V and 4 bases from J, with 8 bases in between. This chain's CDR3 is CASSYQGSTEAFF. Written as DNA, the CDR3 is TGTGCCAGCAGTTACCAGGGTAGCACTGAAGCTTTCTTT.

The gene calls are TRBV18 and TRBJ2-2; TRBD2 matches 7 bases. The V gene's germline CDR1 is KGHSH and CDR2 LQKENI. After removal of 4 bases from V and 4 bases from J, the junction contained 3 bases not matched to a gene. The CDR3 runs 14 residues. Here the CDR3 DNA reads TGTGCCAGCTCACTGGCGGGAGCCACCGGGGAGCTGTTTTTT. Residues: CASSLAGATGELFF.

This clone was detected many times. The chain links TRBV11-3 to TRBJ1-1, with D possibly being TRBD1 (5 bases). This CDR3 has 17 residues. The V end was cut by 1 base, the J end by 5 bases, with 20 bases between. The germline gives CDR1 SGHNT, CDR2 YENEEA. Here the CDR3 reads CASSLVGAGGTRTEAFF. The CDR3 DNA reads TGTGCCAGCAGCTTAGTAGGGGCTGGGGGAACGAGGACTGAAGCTTTCTTT.

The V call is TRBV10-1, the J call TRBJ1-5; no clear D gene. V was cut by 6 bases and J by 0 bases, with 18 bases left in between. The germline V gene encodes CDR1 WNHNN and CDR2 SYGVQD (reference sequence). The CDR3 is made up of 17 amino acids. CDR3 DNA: TGCGCCAGCAGCGCCAACAAGAGGGTCCATAGCAATCAGCCCCAGCATTTT. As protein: CASSANKRVHSNQPQHF.